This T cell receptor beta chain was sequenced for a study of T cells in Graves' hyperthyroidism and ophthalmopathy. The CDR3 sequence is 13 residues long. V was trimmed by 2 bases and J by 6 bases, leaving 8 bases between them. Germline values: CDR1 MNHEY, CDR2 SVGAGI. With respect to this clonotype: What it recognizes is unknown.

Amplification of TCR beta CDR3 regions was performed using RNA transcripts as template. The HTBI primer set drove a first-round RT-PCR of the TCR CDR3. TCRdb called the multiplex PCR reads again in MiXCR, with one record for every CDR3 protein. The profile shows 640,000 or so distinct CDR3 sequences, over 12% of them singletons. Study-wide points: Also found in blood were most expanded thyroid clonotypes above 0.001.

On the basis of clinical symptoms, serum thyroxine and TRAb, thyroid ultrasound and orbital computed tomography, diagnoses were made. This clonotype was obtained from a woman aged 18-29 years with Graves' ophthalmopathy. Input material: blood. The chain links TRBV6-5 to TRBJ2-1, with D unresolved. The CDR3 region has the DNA TGTGCCAGCAGTTACGCAGATATCAATGAGCAGTTCTTC. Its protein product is CASSYADINEQFF.